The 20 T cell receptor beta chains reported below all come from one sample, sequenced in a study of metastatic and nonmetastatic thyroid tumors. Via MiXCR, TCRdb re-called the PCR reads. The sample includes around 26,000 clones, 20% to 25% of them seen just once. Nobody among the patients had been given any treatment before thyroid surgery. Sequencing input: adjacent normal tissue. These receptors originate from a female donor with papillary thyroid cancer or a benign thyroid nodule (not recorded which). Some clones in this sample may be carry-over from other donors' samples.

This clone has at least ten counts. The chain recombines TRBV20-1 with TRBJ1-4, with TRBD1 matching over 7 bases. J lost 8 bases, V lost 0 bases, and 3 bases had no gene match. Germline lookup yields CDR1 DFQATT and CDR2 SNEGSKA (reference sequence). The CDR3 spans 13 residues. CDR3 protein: CSARDEDREKLFF. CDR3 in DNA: TGCAGTGCTAGAGATGAGGACAGGGAAAAACTGTTTTTT.

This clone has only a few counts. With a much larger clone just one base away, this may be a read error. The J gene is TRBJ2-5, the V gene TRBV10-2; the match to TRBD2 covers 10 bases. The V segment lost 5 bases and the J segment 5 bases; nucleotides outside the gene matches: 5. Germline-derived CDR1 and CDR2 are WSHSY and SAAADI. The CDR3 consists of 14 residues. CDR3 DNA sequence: TGCGCCAGCAGTATAGCGGGAGGTTGGGAGACCCAGTACTTC. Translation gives CASSIAGGWETQYF.

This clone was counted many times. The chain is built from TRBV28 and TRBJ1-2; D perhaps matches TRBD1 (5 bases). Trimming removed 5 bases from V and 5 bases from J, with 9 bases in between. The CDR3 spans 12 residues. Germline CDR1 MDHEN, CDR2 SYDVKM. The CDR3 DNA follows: TGTGCCAGCAGTCGGGGCTCTTATGGCTACACCTTC. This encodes CASSRGSYGYTF.

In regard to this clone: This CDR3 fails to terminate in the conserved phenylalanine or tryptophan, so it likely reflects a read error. DNA for the CDR3: TGTGCCAGCAGCCCAGCAGGTAACCAGCCCCAGCATCTT. Its protein product is CASSPAGNQPQHL. V gene TRBV7-8 combines with J gene TRBJ1-5, with D unclear. Germline CDR1 SGHVS, CDR2 FQNEAQ. With 5 bases removed from V and 7 bases from J, the gap between germline ends came to 12 bases. The CDR3 runs to 13 residues.

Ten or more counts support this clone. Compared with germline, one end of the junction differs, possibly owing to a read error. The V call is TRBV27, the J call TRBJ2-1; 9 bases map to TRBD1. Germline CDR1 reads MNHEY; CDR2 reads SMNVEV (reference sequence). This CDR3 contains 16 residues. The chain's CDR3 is CASSSGQGSSYKEQFF. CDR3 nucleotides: TGTGCCAGCAGTTCCGGACAGGGGAGCTCCTACAAAGAGCAGTTCTTC.

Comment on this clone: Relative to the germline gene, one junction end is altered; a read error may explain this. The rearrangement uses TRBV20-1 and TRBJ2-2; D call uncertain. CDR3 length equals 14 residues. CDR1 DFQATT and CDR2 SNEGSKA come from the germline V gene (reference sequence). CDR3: CSARGATNTVELFF. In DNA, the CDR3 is TGCAGTGCTAGAGGCGCTACTAACACCGTGGAGCTGTTTTTT.

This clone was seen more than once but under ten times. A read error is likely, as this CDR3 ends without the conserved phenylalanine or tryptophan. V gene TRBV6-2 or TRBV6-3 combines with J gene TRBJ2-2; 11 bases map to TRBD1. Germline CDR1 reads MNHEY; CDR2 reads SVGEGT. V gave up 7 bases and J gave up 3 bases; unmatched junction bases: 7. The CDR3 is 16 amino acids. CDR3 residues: CASISLGQGDTGELFL. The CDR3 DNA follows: TGTGCCAGCATTTCCTTGGGACAGGGGGACACCGGGGAGCTGTTTCTT.

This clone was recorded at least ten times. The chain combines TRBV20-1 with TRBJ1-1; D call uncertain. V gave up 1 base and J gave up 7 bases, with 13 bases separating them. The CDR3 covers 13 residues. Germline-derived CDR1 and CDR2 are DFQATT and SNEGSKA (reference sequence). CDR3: CSARGWDNDEAFF. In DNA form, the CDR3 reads TGCAGTGCTAGAGGGTGGGATAACGATGAAGCTTTCTTT.

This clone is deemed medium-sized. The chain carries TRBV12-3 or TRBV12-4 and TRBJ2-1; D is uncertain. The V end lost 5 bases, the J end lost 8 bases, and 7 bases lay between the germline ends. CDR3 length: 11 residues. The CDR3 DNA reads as TGTGCCAGCAGTCCTATGGATGAGCAGTTCTTC. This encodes CASSPMDEQFF.

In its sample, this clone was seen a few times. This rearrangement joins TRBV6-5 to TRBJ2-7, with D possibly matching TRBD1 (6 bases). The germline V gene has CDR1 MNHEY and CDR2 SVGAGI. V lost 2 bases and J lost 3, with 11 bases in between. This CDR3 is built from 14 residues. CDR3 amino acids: CASSYPRDNYEQYF. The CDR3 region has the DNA TGTGCCAGCAGTTACCCTCGGGACAACTACGAGCAGTACTTC.

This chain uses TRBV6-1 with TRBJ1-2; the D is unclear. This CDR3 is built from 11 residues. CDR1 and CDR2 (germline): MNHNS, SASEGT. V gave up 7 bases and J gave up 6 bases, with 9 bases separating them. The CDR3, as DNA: TGTGCCAGCATTGGGTACCATGGCTACACCTTC. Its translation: CASIGYHGYTF.

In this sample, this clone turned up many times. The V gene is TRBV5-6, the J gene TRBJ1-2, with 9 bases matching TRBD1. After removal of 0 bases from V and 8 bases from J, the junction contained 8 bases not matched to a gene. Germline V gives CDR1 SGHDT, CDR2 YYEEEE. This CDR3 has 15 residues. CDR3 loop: CASSLGDRAPRGYTF. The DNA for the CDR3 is TGTGCCAGCAGCTTGGGGGACAGGGCGCCTAGAGGCTACACCTTC.

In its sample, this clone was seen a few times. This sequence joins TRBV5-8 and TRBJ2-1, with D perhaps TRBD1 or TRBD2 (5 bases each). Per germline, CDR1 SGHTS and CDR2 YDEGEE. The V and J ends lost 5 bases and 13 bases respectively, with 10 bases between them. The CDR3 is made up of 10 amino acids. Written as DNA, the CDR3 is TGTGCCAGCAGGGGACGCCAACAGTTCTTC. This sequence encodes CASRGRQQFF.

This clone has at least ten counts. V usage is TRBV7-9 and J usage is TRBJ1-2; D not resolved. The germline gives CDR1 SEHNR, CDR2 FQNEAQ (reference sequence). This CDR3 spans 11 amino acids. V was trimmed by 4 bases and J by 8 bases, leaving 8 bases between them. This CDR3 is CASSSYPGYTF. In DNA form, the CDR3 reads TGTGCCAGCAGCTCCTATCCCGGCTACACCTTC.

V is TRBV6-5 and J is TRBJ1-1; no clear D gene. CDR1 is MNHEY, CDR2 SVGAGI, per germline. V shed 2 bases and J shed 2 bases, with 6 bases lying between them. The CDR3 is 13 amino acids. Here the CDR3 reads CASSYRGNTEAFF. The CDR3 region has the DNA TGTGCCAGCAGTTACAGAGGCAACACTGAAGCTTTCTTT.

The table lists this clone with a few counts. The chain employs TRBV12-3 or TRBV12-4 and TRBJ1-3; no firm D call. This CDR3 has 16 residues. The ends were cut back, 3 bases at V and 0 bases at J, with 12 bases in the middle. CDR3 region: CASSFGGPVSGNTIYF. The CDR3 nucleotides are TGTGCCAGCAGTTTCGGAGGCCCCGTCTCTGGAAACACCATATATTTT.

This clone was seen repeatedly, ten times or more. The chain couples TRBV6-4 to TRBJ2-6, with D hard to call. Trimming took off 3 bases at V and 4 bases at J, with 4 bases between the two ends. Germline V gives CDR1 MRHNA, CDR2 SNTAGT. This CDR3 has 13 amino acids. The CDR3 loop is CASSDWGANVLTF. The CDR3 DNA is TGTGCCAGCAGTGATTGGGGGGCCAACGTCCTGACTTTC.

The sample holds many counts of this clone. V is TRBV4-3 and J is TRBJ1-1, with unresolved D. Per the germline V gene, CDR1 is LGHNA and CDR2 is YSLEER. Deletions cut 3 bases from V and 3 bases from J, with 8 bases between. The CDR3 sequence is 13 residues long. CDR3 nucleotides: TGCGCCAGCAGCCATGGTCTACACACTGAAGCTTTCTTT. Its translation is CASSHGLHTEAFF.

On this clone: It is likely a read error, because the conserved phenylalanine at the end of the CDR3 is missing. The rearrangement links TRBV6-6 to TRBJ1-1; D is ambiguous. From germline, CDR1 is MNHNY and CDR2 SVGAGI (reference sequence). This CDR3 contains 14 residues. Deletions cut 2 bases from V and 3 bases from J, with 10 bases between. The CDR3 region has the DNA TGTGCCAGCAGTTACAGGGTCGCGTACACTGAAGCTTTCCTT. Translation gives CASSYRVAYTEAFL.

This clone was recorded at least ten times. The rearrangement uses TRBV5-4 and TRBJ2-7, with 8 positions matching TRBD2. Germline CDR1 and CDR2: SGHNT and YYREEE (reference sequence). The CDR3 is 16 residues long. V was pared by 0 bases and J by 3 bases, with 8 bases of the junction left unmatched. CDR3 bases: TGTGCCAGCAGCTTGGTAGCGGGTAGCGGGAACTACGAGCAGTACTTC. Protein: CASSLVAGSGNYEQYF.